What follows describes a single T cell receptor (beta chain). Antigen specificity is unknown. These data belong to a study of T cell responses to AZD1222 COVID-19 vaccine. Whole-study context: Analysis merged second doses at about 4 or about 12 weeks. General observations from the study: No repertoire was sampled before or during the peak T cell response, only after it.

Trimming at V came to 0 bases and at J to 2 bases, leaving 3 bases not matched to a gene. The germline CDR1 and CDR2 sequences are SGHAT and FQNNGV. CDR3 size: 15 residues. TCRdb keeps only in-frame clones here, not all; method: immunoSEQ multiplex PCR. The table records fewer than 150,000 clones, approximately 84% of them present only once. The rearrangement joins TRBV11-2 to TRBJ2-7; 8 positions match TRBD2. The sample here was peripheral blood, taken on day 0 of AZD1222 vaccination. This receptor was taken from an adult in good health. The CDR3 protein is CASSLERGAAYEQYF. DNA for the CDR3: TGTGCCAGCAGCTTAGAGCGGGGGGCGGCCTACGAGCAGTACTTC.